This T cell receptor beta chain comes out of a study of OX40 agonist ivuxolimab in advanced cancers. Whole-study context: Therapy given before enrollment (anti-PD-1, anti-PD-L1 or anti-CTLA-4) was allowed, and around 40% had some. Study observations and caveats: Clonal expansion from baseline to week 6 occurred in both CD4+ and CD8+ T cells.

The data were produced by immunoSEQ multiplex PCR, yet TCRdb's version contains in-frame clones alone and is incomplete. The sample has about 52,000 clones; 80% to 85% are singletons. V was cut by 3 bases and J by 2 bases, with 14 bases left in between. The germline V gene encodes CDR1 SQVTM and CDR2 ANQGSEA. The CDR3 sequence is 15 residues long. With regard to this clone: Its cognate antigen is unknown.

The receptor comes from an adult with an advanced solid tumor such as melanoma, head and neck, liver or kidney cancer. V is TRBV29-1 and J is TRBJ2-1, with D perhaps TRBD2 (6 bases). Source: CD4+ or CD8+ T cells sorted from blood, taken in a trial of the OX40 agonist ivuxolimab. The CDR3 spells CSVELRELAYNEQFF. DNA of the CDR3: TGCAGCGTTGAGCTCCGGGAGTTGGCCTACAATGAGCAGTTCTTC.